Listed below are T cell receptor beta chains from one sample, sequenced in a study of shared clonotypes between healthy human individuals. The table came from immunoSEQ multiplex PCR; TCRdb's copy has only in-frame clones and leaves some out. This repertoire shows about 510,000 clones, 96% found once; its top ten account for less than 0.06%. Sequenced input: naive CD4+ T cells sorted from blood. These receptors originate from a woman in her twenties or thirties in good health. Each CDR3 is given with its conserved first and last residue. The D gene is left open where the match is weak.

V gene	D gene	J gene	CDR3 protein	CDR3 DNA
TRBV5-6	TRBD2	TRBJ2-6	CASSRLEGTSGSGANVLTF	TGTGCCAGCAGCCGCCTCGAGGGGACTAGCGGCTCTGGGGCCAACGTCCTGACTTTC
TRBV25-1	NA	TRBJ2-1	CASSGRDNEQFF	TGTGCCAGCAGTGGGAGGGACAATGAGCAGTTCTTC
TRBV28	NA	TRBJ2-2	CASGKGDLNTGELFF	TGTGCCAGCGGAAAAGGGGACTTGAACACCGGGGAGCTGTTTTTT
TRBV6-5	TRBD1	TRBJ2-3	CASSFDREDTQYF	TGTGCCAGCAGTTTCGACAGGGAAGATACGCAGTATTTT
TRBV5-1	NA	TRBJ1-4	CASSLGQANEKLFF	TGCGCCAGCAGCTTGGGACAGGCTAATGAAAAACTGTTTTTT
TRBV7-7	TRBD1	TRBJ2-1	CASSLGVGQGAQFF	TGTGCCAGCAGCTTAGGAGTGGGACAGGGCGCCCAGTTCTTC
TRBV18	TRBD2	TRBJ2-7	CASSLGLSRGYEQYF	TGTGCCAGCTCACTGGGACTATCTCGAGGGTACGAGCAGTACTTC
TRBV18	TRBD1	TRBJ2-7	CASSLGRDREQYF	TGTGCCAGCTCCTTGGGAAGGGACAGGGAGCAGTACTTC
TRBV18	NA	TRBJ2-5	CASSRSGLETQYF	TGTGCCAGCTCACGGAGTGGACTGGAGACCCAGTACTTC
TRBV18	TRBD1	TRBJ2-7	CASSPPEGAVFEQYF	TGTGCCAGCTCACCACCTGAGGGGGCGGTATTCGAGCAGTACTTC
TRBV10-2	TRBD1	TRBJ1-2	CTSSDLGTGSGYTF	TGCACCAGCAGTGACCTAGGGACAGGCTCTGGCTACACCTTC
TRBV4-2	NA	TRBJ2-3	CASSQGRGTQYF	TGTGCCAGCAGCCAAGGACGGGGGACGCAGTATTTT
TRBV19	TRBD1	TRBJ1-5	CASSILETGVQRPQHF	TGTGCCAGTAGTATCCTGGAGACAGGGGTCCAAAGACCCCAGCATTTT
TRBV7-9	NA	TRBJ2-6	CASPTYAVAGANVLTF	TGTGCCAGTCCCACTTATGCCGTGGCTGGGGCCAACGTCCTGACTTTC
TRBV18	TRBD2	TRBJ2-1	CASSYSGSKGEQFF	TGTGCCAGCTCATATAGCGGGAGCAAGGGGGAGCAGTTCTTC
TRBV6-5	NA	TRBJ2-3	CASRRGGGHTQYF	TGTGCCAGCAGAAGGGGAGGAGGTCATACGCAGTATTTT
TRBV27	TRBD2	TRBJ2-7	CATLRTSGSYEQYF	TGTGCCACCCTCAGGACTAGCGGGAGCTACGAGCAGTACTTC
TRBV18	NA	TRBJ2-5	CASSPPFNPDGTQYF	TGTGCCAGCTCACCACCGTTTAATCCGGATGGGACCCAGTACTTC
TRBV6-5	NA	TRBJ1-1	CASSYGVGIPEAFF	TGTGCCAGCAGCTACGGGGTAGGGATTCCTGAAGCTTTCTTT
TRBV7-9	TRBD1	TRBJ2-1	CASSRTGDNEQFF	TGTGCCAGCAGCCGGACAGGGGATAATGAGCAGTTCTTC
TRBV6-6	NA	TRBJ1-2	CASSYSMGARNGYTF	TGTGCCAGCAGTTACTCAATGGGGGCGCGTAATGGCTACACCTTC
TRBV19	NA	TRBJ2-6	CASSIGSGGANVLTF	TGTGCCAGTAGTATAGGTTCAGGGGGGGCCAACGTCCTGACTTTC